Described below is a single T cell receptor beta chain sequence and its context. Its antigen remains unidentified. The data are from a study of T-cell reconstitution after alpha-beta-depleted transplantation in children. Researchers prepared the TCRbeta library using unique molecular identifiers, the study reports. MiXCR, run by TCRdb on the PCR reads, gives a single entry per CDR3 protein. This table holds 150,000 to 200,000 distinct CDR3 sequences, approximately 10% found once. Study results and caveats: Surviving recipient cells, namely T cells and thymic progenitors, were the source of high day-60 TCRbeta diversity in some patients. Newly generated T cells supplied most T-cell counts and diversity one year post-transplant.

This CDR3 comprises 12 residues. V dropped 4 bases and J dropped 8 bases, with 12 bases sitting between them. The germline V gene has CDR1 MNHEY and CDR2 SMNVEV (reference sequence). The chain employs TRBV27 and TRBJ2-7; D is uncertain. The TCR originated in a boy aged 2 to 9 with acute myeloid leukemia, due to receive a stem cell transplant. Sequenced material: PBMCs, taken before TCRalphabeta/CD19-depleted stem cell transplant. The CDR3 coding sequence is TGTGCCAGCAGTTATCCAGATGGCAAGCAGTACTTC. The encoded protein is CASSYPDGKQYF.